This TCR beta chain comes out of a study of CD8 T cells in ankylosing spondylitis. The study, taken as a whole, reports: As for the disease-linked clones, they showed a CD8+ phenotype and occurred at relatively low frequencies in peripheral blood. Reportedly, matched ankylosing spondylitis synovial fluid was significantly enriched for disease-linked clones. Blood of patients with ankylosing spondylitis appeared to be characterized by a TCR beta motif of several highly homologous variants.

Germline V gene data show CDR1 as MNHEY and CDR2 as SVGAGI. The CDR3 runs to 13 residues. V dropped 5 bases and J dropped 7 bases, with 11 bases sitting between them. Preparation of TCR beta libraries was done by quantitative 5'-RACE with molecular barcodes. TCRdb analysed the 5' RACE reads with MiXCR anew, one entry per CDR3 protein. Among 35,000 or so distinct CDR3 sequences listed, more than 15% were seen once. This clonotype has only a few counts. The target antigen is unknown. The sample comprised blood. The TCR originated in a male donor with ankylosing spondylitis or in good health (not recorded which). This chain uses TRBV6-5 with TRBJ2-2; D not certain. The CDR3 is CASSTPGFGELFF. CDR3 sequence (DNA): TGTGCCAGCAGTACCCCCGGGTTCGGGGAGCTGTTTTTT.